Below, 2 T cell receptor beta chains from the same sample are listed, as sequenced in a study of identical twins. TCRdb re-called the 5' RACE reads through MiXCR, storing one row per CDR3 protein. This sample has about 470,000 distinct CDR3 sequences, with around 24% found just once. The sample also formed part of further work on T cells expressing NK-cell markers.

Sequencing was performed on CD4+ T cells sorted from blood. These receptors all stem from a woman aged 18 to 35 in good health.

V usage is TRBV29-1 and J usage is TRBJ1-3; possibly TRBD1 for D (5 bases). This CDR3 comprises 13 residues. The V gene lost 4 bases and the J gene lost 0 bases, with 7 bases spanning the gap. The germline V gene has CDR1 SQVTM and CDR2 ANQGSEA. The CDR3 protein is CSVGGFSGNTIYF. The CDR3 nucleotides read TGCAGCGTTGGGGGCTTCTCTGGAAACACCATATATTTT.

This clonotype came up a few times. The chain is built from TRBV6-5 and TRBJ2-7; the D is unclear. The CDR3 length is 14 residues. Trimming shortened V by 0 bases and J by 2 bases, and 8 bases separated the two germline ends. CDR1 is MNHEY and CDR2 is SVGAGI in the germline V gene. The CDR3, as DNA: TGTGCCAGCAGTTACTCGGTCCCAACCTACGAGCAGTACTTC. Translating gives CASSYSVPTYEQYF.